Below, 9 T cell receptor beta chains from the same sample are listed, as sequenced in a study of blood T cell repertoires in COVID-19 (dated by TCRdb to 2018 to 2021). Library creation used the immunoSEQ multiplex PCR assay. TCRdb obtained this table from immuneACCESS and retained in-frame rearrangements with V and J assigned. These tables miss some clones; where compared with another copy, unresolved V genes account for less than half of the shortfall, and the remainder is unexplained. The sample data list just over 300,000 clones, and 65% to 90% of these were observed just once. The ten largest clones capture around 4.6% of the sample. What was sequenced was PBMCs or T cells enriched from blood (not recorded which). Receptors were obtained from a man aged 25-40 years who had recovered from COVID-19.

The CDR3 protein is CASSFRQGYNEQFF. The CDR3 DNA is TGTGCCAGCAGCTTCCGGCAGGGCTACAATGAGCAGTTCTTC. The rearrangement uses TRBV7-9 and TRBJ2-1; D is possibly TRBD1 (5 bases). Germline CDR1 and CDR2: SEHNR and FQNEAQ (reference sequence). V was shortened by 3 bases and J by 3 bases, with 9 bases between the two germline ends. This CDR3 contains 14 residues.

The chain employs TRBV3-1 (or the pseudogene TRBV3-2) and TRBJ2-3; the D is unclear. This CDR3 is 12 amino acids long. Per germline, CDR1 LGHDT and CDR2 YNNKEL (reference sequence). V was clipped by 2 bases and J by 7 bases, with 7 bases between them. The CDR3 sequence is CASSQRGHTQYF. CDR3 sequence (DNA): TGTGCCAGCAGCCAAAGAGGTCATACGCAGTATTTT.

V is TRBV10-1 and J is TRBJ2-3, with D possibly TRBD2 on 6 matching bases. V shed 0 bases and J shed 3 bases, with 10 bases lying between them. The length of the CDR3 is 15 residues. Germline assignment: CDR1 WNHNN and CDR2 SYGVQD (reference sequence). The CDR3 DNA sequence: TGCGCCAGCAGTGAGTCGGAGGGGTTGACAGATACGCAGTATTTT. This gives the protein CASSESEGLTDTQYF.

V gene TRBV11-2 combines with J gene TRBJ2-3; D call uncertain. V was shortened by 1 base and J by 6 bases, with 8 bases between the two germline ends. Germline assignment: CDR1 SGHAT and CDR2 FQNNGV. CDR3 length equals 13 residues. In DNA form, the CDR3 reads TGTGCCAGCAGCTTAGGAGGCGCCGATACGCAGTATTTT. It specifies CASSLGGADTQYF.

The V call is TRBV9, the J call TRBJ2-7; 8 bases are a match to TRBD2. CDR1 is SGDLS, CDR2 YYNGEE, per germline. CDR3 length: 15 residues. The V gene end was trimmed by 0 bases and the J gene end by 3 bases; junction bases not matched to a gene: 5. CDR3 coding DNA: TGTGCCAGCAGCGTAGCAGCGGGGGAACACTACGAGCAGTACTTC. It is translated as CASSVAAGEHYEQYF.

The chain employs TRBV3-1 (or the pseudogene TRBV3-2) and TRBJ2-7; D unclear. The CDR3 has 14 amino acids. Germline V gene lookup returns CDR1 LGHDT and CDR2 YNNKEL (reference sequence). The V end lost 0 bases, the J end lost 5 bases, and 11 bases lay between the germline ends. CDR3 region: CASSQDRLDDEQYF. As DNA, the CDR3 is TGTGCCAGCAGCCAAGATCGTCTAGACGACGAGCAGTACTTC.

This clone has a single count. The gene calls are TRBV5-1 and TRBJ1-1, with 9 bases lining up with TRBD1. The CDR3 contains 14 residues. J lost 8 bases, V lost 0 bases, and 5 bases had no gene match. CDR1 and CDR2 (germline): SGHRS, YFSETQ. The CDR3 nucleotides read TGCGCCAGCAGCTTGGCCTCCGGGACAGGGGAAGCTTTCTTT. Translating it yields CASSLASGTGEAFF.

The rearrangement uses TRBV19 and TRBJ1-4; the D gene is possibly TRBD1 (6 bases). CDR3 length: 17 residues. The V and J ends lost 6 bases and 4 bases respectively, with 21 bases between them. Germline V gene lookup returns CDR1 LNHDA and CDR2 SQIVND (reference sequence). The CDR3 sequence: CASSDHNRGALNEKLFF. Here the CDR3 DNA reads TGTGCCAGTAGCGACCACAACCGGGGGGCCCTTAATGAAAAACTGTTTTTT.

The gene calls are TRBV11-2 and TRBJ2-5; 7 nucleotides line up with TRBD1. Germline-derived CDR1 and CDR2 are SGHAT and FQNNGV. Trimming removed 5 bases from V and 2 bases from J; junction bases left unmatched: 8. This CDR3 contains 15 residues. This CDR3 is CASSKRQGRQETQYF. CDR3 DNA sequence: TGTGCCAGCAGCAAGAGACAGGGTCGTCAAGAGACCCAGTACTTC.